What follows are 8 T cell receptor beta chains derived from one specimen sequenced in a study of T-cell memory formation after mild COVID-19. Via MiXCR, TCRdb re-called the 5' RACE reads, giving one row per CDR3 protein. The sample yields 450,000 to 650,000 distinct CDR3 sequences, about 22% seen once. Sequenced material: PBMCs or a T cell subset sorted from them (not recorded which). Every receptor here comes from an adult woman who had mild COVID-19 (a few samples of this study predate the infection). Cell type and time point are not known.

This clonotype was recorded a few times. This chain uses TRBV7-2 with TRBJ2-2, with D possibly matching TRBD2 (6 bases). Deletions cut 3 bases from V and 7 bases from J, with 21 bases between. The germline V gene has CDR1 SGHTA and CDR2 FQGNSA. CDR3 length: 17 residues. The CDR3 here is CASSFYGPRDSYGELFF. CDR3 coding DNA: TGTGCCAGCAGCTTCTATGGGCCGCGGGATTCCTACGGGGAGCTGTTTTTT.

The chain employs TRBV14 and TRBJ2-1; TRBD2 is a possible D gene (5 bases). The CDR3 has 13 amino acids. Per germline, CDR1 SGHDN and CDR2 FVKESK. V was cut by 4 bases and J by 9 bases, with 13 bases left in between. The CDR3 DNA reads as TGTGCCAGCAGCCTCCCCGGTGGGAGTGAGCAGTTCTTC. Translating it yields CASSLPGGSEQFF.

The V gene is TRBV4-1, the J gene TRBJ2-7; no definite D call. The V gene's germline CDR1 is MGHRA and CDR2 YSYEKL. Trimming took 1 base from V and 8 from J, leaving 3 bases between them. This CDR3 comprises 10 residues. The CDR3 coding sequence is TGCGCCAGCAGCCAAGTCCAGCAGTACTTC. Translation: CASSQVQQYF.

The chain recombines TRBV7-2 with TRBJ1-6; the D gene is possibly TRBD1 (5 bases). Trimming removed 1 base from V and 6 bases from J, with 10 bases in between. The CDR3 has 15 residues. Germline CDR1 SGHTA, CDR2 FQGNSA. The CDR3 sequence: CASSLVRDSNSPLHF. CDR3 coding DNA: TGTGCCAGCAGCTTAGTACGAGACAGTAATTCACCCCTCCACTTT.

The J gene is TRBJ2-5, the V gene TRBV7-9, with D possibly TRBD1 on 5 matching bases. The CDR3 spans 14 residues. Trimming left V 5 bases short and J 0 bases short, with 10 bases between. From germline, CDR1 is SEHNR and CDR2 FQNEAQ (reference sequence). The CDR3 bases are TGTGCCAGCAGCCAACACAGGAACCAAGAGACCCAGTACTTC. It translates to CASSQHRNQETQYF.

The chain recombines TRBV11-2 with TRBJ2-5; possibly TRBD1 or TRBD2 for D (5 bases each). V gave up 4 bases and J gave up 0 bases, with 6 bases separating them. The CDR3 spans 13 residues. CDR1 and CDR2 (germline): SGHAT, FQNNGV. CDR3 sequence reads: CASSSGHQETQYF. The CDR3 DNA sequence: TGTGCCAGCAGCTCGGGACACCAAGAGACCCAGTACTTC.

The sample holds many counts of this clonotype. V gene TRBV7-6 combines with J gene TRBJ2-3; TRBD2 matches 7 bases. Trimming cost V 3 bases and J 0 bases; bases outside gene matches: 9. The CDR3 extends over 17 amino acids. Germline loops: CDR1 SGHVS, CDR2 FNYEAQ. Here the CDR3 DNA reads TGTGCCAGCAGCTTCCCCGCTAGCGGAATTAGCACAGATACGCAGTATTTT. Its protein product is CASSFPASGISTDTQYF.

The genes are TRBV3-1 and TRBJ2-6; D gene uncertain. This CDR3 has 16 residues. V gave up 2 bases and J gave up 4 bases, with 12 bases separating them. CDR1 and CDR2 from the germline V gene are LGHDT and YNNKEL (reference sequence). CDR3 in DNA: TGTGCCAGCAGCCAACCTGTAAGACCCGGGGCCAACGTCCTGACTTTC. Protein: CASSQPVRPGANVLTF.